What follows are 13 T cell receptor beta chains derived from one specimen sequenced in a study of T-cell memory formation after mild COVID-19. TCRdb independently ran MiXCR on the 5' RACE reads; one entry per CDR3 protein. The table includes just over 300,000 distinct CDR3 sequences, 19% detected once. Input material: PBMCs or a T cell subset sorted from them (not recorded which). All receptors derive from a man between 18 and 29 years old who had mild COVID-19 (a few samples of this study predate the infection). Cell type and time point are not known.

The chain combines TRBV4-3 with TRBJ2-1; TRBD2 matches at 7 bases. The CDR3 consists of 16 residues. Germline V gene sequence: CDR1 LGHNA, CDR2 YSLEER. V dropped 0 bases and J dropped 4; count of bases not matched to a gene: 6. DNA of the CDR3: TGCGCCAGCAGCCAAGATCCAGCGGGGTTTTACAATGAGCAGTTCTTC. Amino acids: CASSQDPAGFYNEQFF.

The chain has TRBV12-3 or TRBV12-4 and TRBJ1-2; weak D call: TRBD1 (6 bases). The CDR3 has 12 residues. V gave up 6 bases and J gave up 7 bases, with 12 bases separating them. CDR3 in DNA: TGTGCCAGCAGAGCAGGGGCGAGTGGCTACACCTTC. Encoded protein: CASRAGASGYTF.

This clonotype was counted between two and nine times. This chain connects TRBV5-6 to TRBJ2-7; perhaps TRBD1 as D (6 bases). This CDR3 is 13 amino acids long. Looked up from germline, CDR1 is SGHDT and CDR2 is YYEEEE. Trimming cost V 8 bases and J 4 bases, with 16 bases left between them. The CDR3 loop is CASFAGQGYEQYF. The CDR3 bases are TGTGCCAGTTTTGCCGGGCAGGGGTACGAGCAGTACTTC.

The V call is TRBV7-9, the J call TRBJ2-1; 7 bases agree with TRBD2. The trim removed 3 bases at V and 7 bases at J, leaving 12 bases unmatched. The CDR3 is made up of 16 amino acids. Per the germline V gene, CDR1 is SEHNR and CDR2 is FQNEAQ (reference sequence). The CDR3, as DNA: TGTGCCAGCAGCTTCTTTGGGGGGGTCTCGGGAAATGAGCAGTTCTTC. Translating it yields CASSFFGGVSGNEQFF.

V usage is TRBV20-1 and J usage is TRBJ2-7; 11 nucleotides line up with TRBD1. Germline V gene data show CDR1 as DFQATT and CDR2 as SNEGSKA (reference sequence). The CDR3 runs 14 residues. The V and J ends lost 6 bases and 2 bases, in that order; junction bases with no gene match: 6. For the CDR3, the DNA is TGCAGTGCGGGCGGGGACAGGGGGACCTACGAGCAGTACTTC. It is translated as CSAGGDRGTYEQYF.

The chain links TRBV6-2 or TRBV6-3 to TRBJ2-3; 7 bases map to TRBD2. Trimming took 4 bases from V and 3 from J; bases not matched to a gene: 10. The CDR3 has 16 amino acids. Germline lookup yields CDR1 MNHEY and CDR2 SVGEGT. CDR3 DNA: TGTGCCAGCAGTTCCCCTCCGGGGGGTTGGACAGATACGCAGTATTTT. Protein product: CASSSPPGGWTDTQYF.

The chain couples TRBV5-1 to TRBJ1-4; 12 nucleotides line up with TRBD1. CDR3 size: 17 residues. Germline-derived CDR1 and CDR2 are SGHRS and YFSETQ. With V trimmed by 4 bases and J by 3 bases, 7 bases remained unmatched. In DNA form, the CDR3 reads TGCGCCAGCAGCGCGGGGACAGGGGGCGCGGCTAATGAAAAACTGTTTTTT. Its translation is CASSAGTGGAANEKLFF.

There are a few counts of this clonotype. The chain is built from TRBV2 and TRBJ2-5, with TRBD2 identical over 7 bases. The CDR3 consists of 15 residues. Per germline, CDR1 SNHLY and CDR2 FYNNEI. J lost 2 bases, V lost 6 bases, and 9 bases had no gene match. The CDR3 reads CASSAGGGLQETQYF. The CDR3, as DNA: TGTGCCAGCAGCGCGGGCGGGGGACTTCAAGAGACCCAGTACTTC.

This chain uses TRBV25-1 with TRBJ1-2; D call uncertain. Looked up from germline, CDR1 is MGHDK and CDR2 is SYGVNS. This CDR3 is 13 amino acids long. Trimming stripped 5 bases from V and 7 bases from J, with 14 bases between. CDR3 region: CASSILTSGGYTF. The CDR3 bases are TGTGCCAGCAGTATCCTAACCAGCGGTGGCTACACCTTC.

This clonotype was found many times. The chain carries TRBV10-3 and TRBJ2-3; D is unclear. This CDR3 is 15 amino acids long. Germline CDR1 is ENHRY and CDR2 is SYGVKD. Trimming removed 0 bases from V and 3 bases from J, with 10 bases in between. The chain's CDR3 is CAISESATVTDTQYF. CDR3 nucleotides: TGTGCCATCAGTGAGTCGGCAACCGTAACAGATACGCAGTATTTT.

The V gene is TRBV12-3 or TRBV12-4, the J gene TRBJ1-1, with D possibly being TRBD1 (6 bases). This CDR3 comprises 14 residues. The V gene lost 5 bases and the J gene lost 3 bases, with 13 bases spanning the gap. CDR3 loop: CASSPQGRDTEAFF. In nucleotides, the CDR3 is TGTGCCAGCAGTCCACAGGGAAGGGACACTGAAGCTTTCTTT.

This clonotype was picked up one time. The chain has TRBV4-2 and TRBJ2-3; TRBD2 aligns across 8 bases. The CDR3 is 15 residues long. The trim removed 8 bases at V and 6 bases at J, leaving 13 bases unmatched. Germline V gene sequence: CDR1 LGHNA, CDR2 YNFKEQ. The CDR3 loop reads CASDVAGRDRDTQYF. The CDR3 DNA follows: TGTGCCAGCGACGTAGCGGGGCGTGATAGGGATACGCAGTATTTT.

This clonotype has only a few counts. The chain joins TRBV6-5 to TRBJ2-7; no clear D gene. This CDR3 has 14 residues. Germline V lookup: CDR1 MNHEY, CDR2 SVGAGI. V dropped 8 bases and J dropped 0 bases, with 14 bases sitting between them. The CDR3 region is CASRRSRSSYEQYF. The CDR3 DNA reads as TGTGCCAGCCGAAGGTCCAGGAGCTCCTACGAGCAGTACTTC.